This T cell receptor (beta chain) is from a study of cytomegalovirus exposure and HLA in healthy donors. Study-wide points: TCR beta chains numbering some 160 were designated cytomegalovirus-associated. A later analysis reportedly identified an Asian-associated ancestry cluster as carrying fewer N-insertions than the 666-donor mean. In a later analysis, CMV-associated beta chains were mostly HLA-associated, it appeared.

About this clone: Its specificity is unknown. Within the sample, other DNA sequences also encode this same CDR3.

PCR used 60 Vbeta primers and 13 Jbeta primers. The method was immunoSEQ multiplex PCR; TCRdb's version includes in-frame clones alone and lacks a portion of them. Among around 140,000 clones listed, about 81% were seen once. V was shortened by 3 bases and J by 2 bases, with 8 bases between the two germline ends. The germline CDR1 and CDR2 sequences are KGHSH and LQKENI. CDR3 length: 14 amino acids. Sequenced: PBMCs. The chain joins TRBV18 to TRBJ1-5; D perhaps matches TRBD1 (6 bases). This receptor was identified in a man aged 25 to 40 in good health and CMV-seronegative. The DNA of the CDR3 is TGTGCCAGCTCACCGCGACAGGGCAATCAGCCCCAGCATTTT. This encodes CASSPRQGNQPQHF.